What follows are 15 T cell receptor beta chains derived from one specimen sequenced in a study of T-cell memory formation after mild COVID-19. TCRdb reprocessed the 5' RACE reads via MiXCR and lists one record per CDR3 protein. Of 300,000 to 400,000 distinct CDR3 sequences listed, approximately 15% are singletons. The sequenced sample consisted of PBMCs or a T cell subset sorted from them (not recorded which). The receptors come from a man younger than 30 who had mild COVID-19 (a few samples of this study predate the infection). Cell type and time point are not known.

This clonotype occurred a few times. V usage is TRBV5-1 and J usage is TRBJ2-7; tentative D call: TRBD1 (7 bases). Germline-derived CDR1 and CDR2 are SGHRS and YFSETQ. Trimming removed 4 bases from V and 6 bases from J, with 20 bases in between. The CDR3 has 15 residues. The DNA of the CDR3 is TGCGCCAGCAGCCCCCGGACAGCGGAGGGGGCCGAGCAGTACTTC. Its protein product is CASSPRTAEGAEQYF.

V and J are TRBV7-9 and TRBJ2-1; 7 bases are shared with TRBD1. The CDR3 is 18 residues long. The V and J ends lost 11 bases and 6 bases, in that order; junction bases with no gene match: 25. Germline V gene lookup returns CDR1 SEHNR and CDR2 FQNEAQ (reference sequence). Here the CDR3 DNA reads TGTGCCGGCTTAGACCGGGACAGTTTAATGACAGATCTCAATGAGCAGTTCTTC. Protein product: CAGLDRDSLMTDLNEQFF.

The CDR3 bases are TGTGCCAGCAGCCCAACCGGGACGCCCGGGTACAATGAGCAGTTCTTC. Its protein product is CASSPTGTPGYNEQFF. J is TRBJ2-1 and V is TRBV21-1; the D call of TRBD1 is as the table states it, not checked on the DNA. TRBV21-1 is a listed pseudogene. CDR3 size: 16 residues.

This clonotype came up many times. The genes are TRBV12-3 or TRBV12-4 and TRBJ1-5, with a possible D match to TRBD1 (5 bases). The CDR3 sequence is 14 residues long. Trimming pared 2 bases from V and 2 bases from J, leaving 7 bases between. The CDR3 DNA is TGTGCCAGCAGTTTATTAGGGGGCAATCAGCCCCAGCATTTT. This codes for CASSLLGGNQPQHF.

The chain uses TRBV29-1 and TRBJ2-5; 9 positions agree with TRBD1. Germline CDR1 is SQVTM and CDR2 is ANQGSEA. This CDR3 comprises 17 residues. Trimming removed 3 bases from V and 4 bases from J; junction bases left unmatched: 15. Here the CDR3 reads CSVDRLSGTGSRETQYF. In nucleotides, the CDR3 is TGCAGCGTTGATCGCCTTTCCGGGACAGGGTCCCGAGAGACCCAGTACTTC. Using reference TRBV29-1 and TRBJ2-5 for the parts outside the CDR3, the full variable domain is SAVISQKPSRDICQRGTSLTIQCQVDSQVTMMFWYRQQPGQSLTLIATANQGSEATYESGFVIDKFPISRPNLTFSTLTVSNMSPEDSSIYLCSVDRLSGTGSRETQYFGPGTRLLVL.

This chain joins TRBV9 and TRBJ2-5, with 7 bases that match TRBD1. The junction had 9 bases not matched to a gene; V was cut back by 0 bases and J by 4 bases. This CDR3 spans 16 amino acids. Germline assignment: CDR1 SGDLS and CDR2 YYNGEE. CDR3 DNA sequence: TGTGCCAGCAGCGTAGATGGGACAGCCTTCGGAGAGACCCAGTACTTC. Protein sequence: CASSVDGTAFGETQYF.

This clonotype was counted between two and nine times. The chain combines TRBV6-6 with TRBJ2-3; 8 bases align to TRBD2. This CDR3 is built from 14 residues. Looked up from germline, CDR1 is MNHNY and CDR2 is SVGAGI (reference sequence). With 6 bases clipped from V and 4 bases from J, the junction kept 6 bases outside the gene matches. CDR3 in amino acids: CASSGRVQADTQYF. In DNA, the CDR3 is TGTGCCAGCAGCGGGAGGGTCCAAGCAGATACGCAGTATTTT.

This clonotype was seen only a few times. This sequence joins TRBV4-3 and TRBJ2-7; 8 nucleotides agree with TRBD2. With V trimmed by 0 bases and J by 4 bases, 11 bases remained unmatched. The CDR3 covers 17 residues. Germline CDR1 is LGHNA and CDR2 is YSLEER. DNA for the CDR3: TGCGCCAGCAGCCAAGATCGAGGAGCGGGGGTTCATTACGAGCAGTACTTC. This sequence encodes CASSQDRGAGVHYEQYF.

J is TRBJ1-1 and V is TRBV3-1; 8 bases are a match to TRBD1. V shed 4 bases, J shed 4 bases, and the junction held 8 bases outside the gene matches. CDR1 and CDR2 from the germline V gene are LGHDT and YNNKEL (reference sequence). The CDR3 contains 15 residues. CDR3 DNA sequence: TGTGCCAGCAGCCCGCCTCGCGACAGGGGCACTGAAGCTTTCTTT. Translation gives CASSPPRDRGTEAFF.

This clonotype was counted between two and nine times. This chain joins TRBV6-2 or TRBV6-3 and TRBJ2-7, with no clear D. The length of the CDR3 is 14 residues. V lost 10 bases and J lost 6, with 22 bases in between. The germline V gene encodes CDR1 MNHEY and CDR2 SVGEGT. CDR3 in DNA: TGTGCCATTTCACTCCGGCGACGGGCCGGCGAGCAGTACTTC. Protein: CAISLRRRAGEQYF.

The chain employs TRBV12-3 or TRBV12-4 and TRBJ2-5, with TRBD1 matching 10 bases. J lost 3 bases, V lost 6 bases, and 4 bases had no gene match. This CDR3 region has 14 residues. The CDR3 nucleotides are TGTGCCAGCAGGCTCGGGACAGGGGAAGAGACCCAGTACTTC. Protein: CASRLGTGEETQYF.

The chain uses TRBV3-1 and TRBJ2-7; no definite D call. Germline assignment: CDR1 LGHDT and CDR2 YNNKEL (reference sequence). The CDR3 loop spans 15 amino acids. Trimming took 0 bases from V and 2 from J, leaving 11 bases between them. The CDR3 DNA is TGTGCCAGCAGCCAAGATGTGGGTCCGCCCTACGAGCAGTACTTC. Translating it yields CASSQDVGPPYEQYF.

The sample holds a few counts of this clonotype. This chain connects TRBV7-6 to TRBJ1-2; D call uncertain. V was pared by 0 bases and J by 5 bases, with 7 bases between. The length of the CDR3 is 13 residues. Per the germline V gene, CDR1 is SGHVS and CDR2 is FNYEAQ. Written as DNA, the CDR3 is TGTGCCAGCAGCTTAGCGTCCTTATATGGCTACACCTTC. Its translation: CASSLASLYGYTF.

V is TRBV6-6 and J is TRBJ1-6, with 7 bases identical to TRBD1. The CDR3 runs 18 residues. V was clipped by 5 bases and J by 0 bases; unmatched bases: 10. Per germline, CDR1 MNHNY and CDR2 SVGAGI (reference sequence). The CDR3 nucleotides are TGTGCCAGCAGTCCGAACAGACAGGGCCTCTCCTATAATTCACCCCTCCACTTT. It yields the protein CASSPNRQGLSYNSPLHF.

This clonotype was seen many times. The J gene is TRBJ2-1, the V gene TRBV7-2, with TRBD1 as a possible D gene (6 bases). The CDR3 sequence is 12 residues long. Trimming cost V 4 bases and J 9 bases, with 10 bases left between them. Germline values: CDR1 SGHTA, CDR2 FQGNSA. The CDR3 DNA sequence: TGTGCCAGCAGCTCACAGGGCATTGAGCAGTTCTTC. Translation gives CASSSQGIEQFF. The variable domain in full, completed from reference TRBV7-2 and TRBJ2-1, reads GAGVSQSPSNKVTEKGKDVELRCDPISGHTALYWYRQSLGQGLEFLIYFQGNSAPDKSGLPSDRFSAERTGGSVSTLTIQRTQQEDSAVYLCASSSQGIEQFFGPGTRLTVL.